Shown below are 22 T cell receptor beta chains from a single sample sequenced in a study of shared T cell receptors in the human thymus. Data came from immunoSEQ multiplex PCR; TCRdb stores just in-frame clones and leaves some out. The sample contains hundreds of thousands of clones, 70% to 90% of which appear only once. This sample also appeared in a second study, on human thymus T cells.

Sample: thymocytes. The receptors were gathered from a girl under three years old with a congenital heart defect.

The rearrangement uses TRBV9 and TRBJ2-7; D might be TRBD2 (7 bases). The germline V gene has CDR1 SGDLS and CDR2 YYNGEE. The ends were cut back, 4 bases at V and 3 bases at J, with 17 bases in the middle. The CDR3 length is 15 residues. CDR3 in amino acids: CASSLGSGGFYEQYF. Written as DNA, the CDR3 is TGTGCCAGCAGCTTAGGGTCGGGGGGCTTCTACGAGCAGTACTTC.

CDR3: CASSSIVWGGELEDTQYF. The CDR3 nucleotides are TGTGCCAGCAGTTCCATCGTCTGGGGGGGGGAACTGGAAGATACGCAGTATTTT. This chain connects TRBV28 to TRBJ2-3, with 7 nucleotides matching TRBD2. In germline, CDR1 is MDHEN, CDR2 SYDVKM. The V gene end was trimmed by 4 bases and the J gene end by 5 bases; junction bases not matched to a gene: 18. The CDR3 is 18 amino acids.

CDR3 in DNA: TGTGCCAGCTCCGCATTGGGCAGAAACACAGATACGCAGTATTTT. The encoded protein is CASSALGRNTDTQYF. V is TRBV18 and J is TRBJ2-3; D unresolved. The length of the CDR3 is 15 residues. Trimming removed 6 bases from V and 2 bases from J, with 15 bases in between. Germline CDR1 KGHSH, CDR2 LQKENI. The full variable domain, its missing parts supplied by reference TRBV18 and TRBJ2-3, is NAGVMQNPRHLVRRRGQEARLRCSPMKGHSHVYWYRQLPEEGLKFMVYLQKENIIDESGMPKERFSAEFPKEGPSILRIQQVVRGDSAAYFCASSALGRNTDTQYFGPGTRLTVL.

The chain combines TRBV5-3 with TRBJ1-1; a weak D match, TRBD1 (6 bases). TRBV5-3 is labeled an ORF, and its function is uncertain. CDR3 length: 15 amino acids. Trimming shortened V by 5 bases and J by 3 bases, and 17 bases separated the two germline ends. CDR3 loop: CARRNPIRGDTEAFF. As DNA, the CDR3 is TGTGCCAGAAGAAATCCAATCAGGGGTGACACTGAAGCTTTCTTT.

The chain is built from TRBV27 and TRBJ1-1, with D tentatively TRBD1 (6 bases). This CDR3 region has 12 residues. V dropped 4 bases and J dropped 6 bases, with 9 bases sitting between them. Germline CDR1 and CDR2: MNHEY and SMNVEV (reference sequence). CDR3 residues: CASSSRGSEAFF. The CDR3 region has the DNA TGTGCCAGCAGTTCCAGGGGCTCTGAAGCTTTCTTT.

This clone was counted only a few times. The rearrangement links TRBV18 to TRBJ1-1; 12 nucleotides agree with TRBD1. Germline V CDR1 and CDR2: KGHSH, LQKENI. V gave up 4 bases and J gave up 2 bases; unmatched junction bases: 2. The CDR3 has 15 amino acids. The chain's CDR3 is CASSRGTGGNTEAFF. For the CDR3, the DNA is TGTGCCAGCTCACGGGGGACAGGGGGCAACACTGAAGCTTTCTTT. The whole variable domain, remainder taken from reference TRBV18 and TRBJ1-1, is NAGVMQNPRHLVRRRGQEARLRCSPMKGHSHVYWYRQLPEEGLKFMVYLQKENIIDESGMPKERFSAEFPKEGPSILRIQQVVRGDSAAYFCASSRGTGGNTEAFFGQGTRLTVV.

V is TRBV5-6 and J is TRBJ1-1, with D possibly TRBD1 on 6 matching bases. The V end lost 0 bases, the J end lost 1 base, and 10 bases lay between the germline ends. Germline V lookup: CDR1 SGHDT, CDR2 YYEEEE. This CDR3 contains 15 residues. CDR3 residues: CASSLVVGGNTEAFF. In nucleotides, the CDR3 is TGTGCCAGCAGCTTGGTGGTAGGGGGGAACACTGAAGCTTTCTTT.

The chain recombines TRBV15 with TRBJ2-7, with D hard to call. Germline CDR1 is LNHNV and CDR2 is YYDKDF (reference sequence). Deletions cut 3 bases from V and 2 bases from J, with 14 bases between. The CDR3 has 15 amino acids. CDR3 sequence: CATSSKRKVPYEQYF. The CDR3 DNA reads TGTGCCACCAGCAGTAAGAGAAAAGTACCCTACGAGCAGTACTTC.

The chain recombines TRBV11-1 with TRBJ2-1; 8 nucleotides line up with TRBD2. The CDR3 extends over 17 amino acids. V lost 4 bases and J lost 3; bases outside the gene matches: 11. The germline V gene encodes CDR1 SGHAT and CDR2 FQDESV (reference sequence). CDR3 loop: CASSSGGGPRSYNEQFF. CDR3 DNA: TGTGCCAGCAGCTCGGGCGGGGGGCCTAGGAGCTACAATGAGCAGTTCTTC.

Here the CDR3 DNA reads TGCGCCAGCAGCCAAGATGGAGGTTGGGAGGATGGCTACACCTTC. It translates to CASSQDGGWEDGYTF. The rearrangement links TRBV4-3 to TRBJ1-2; D uncertain. The germline V gene encodes CDR1 LGHNA and CDR2 YSLEER. V was cut by 0 bases and J by 6 bases, with 14 bases left in between. This CDR3 is built from 15 residues.

This clone showed up just a few times. The chain links TRBV11-2 to TRBJ1-2, with TRBD1 identical over 10 bases. CDR1 and CDR2 from the germline V gene are SGHAT and FQNNGV. V lost 3 bases, J lost 7 bases, and 2 bases stayed unmatched. The CDR3 sequence is 13 residues long. CDR3 residues: CASSLTGGCGYTF. The CDR3 DNA reads as TGTGCCAGCAGCTTGACAGGGGGCTGTGGCTACACCTTC.

This clone was found once. The chain has TRBV5-6 and TRBJ2-7; D gene ambiguous. V was cut by 4 bases and J by 4 bases, with 15 bases left in between. The germline CDR1 and CDR2 sequences are SGHDT and YYEEEE. This CDR3 comprises 14 residues. For the CDR3, the DNA is TGTGCCAGCAGCGTGCTAAACGACTGGTACGAGCAGTACTTC. Translation: CASSVLNDWYEQYF.

The chain links TRBV5-5 to TRBJ2-1; D is perhaps TRBD1 (6 bases). Trimming removed 2 bases from V and 9 bases from J, with 12 bases in between. This CDR3 comprises 13 residues. In germline, CDR1 is SGHKS, CDR2 YYEKEE (reference sequence). CDR3 sequence reads: CASSLQQGGEQFF. The CDR3 region has the DNA TGTGCCAGCAGCTTACAACAGGGTGGTGAGCAGTTCTTC.

The chain combines TRBV30 with TRBJ1-1, with 10 bases fitting TRBD1. The CDR3 runs to 15 residues. Trimming at V came to 3 bases and at J to 10 bases, leaving 14 bases not matched to a gene. CDR1 is GTSNPN and CDR2 is SVGIG in the germline V gene (reference sequence). Here the CDR3 reads CAWSDSDRTGGGAFF. The CDR3 DNA reads as TGTGCCTGGAGCGACTCGGACAGGACAGGGGGAGGAGCTTTCTTT.

This chain joins TRBV21-1 and TRBJ1-4; the D call in the table, TRBD1, was not verified against the DNA. TRBV21-1 is annotated as a pseudogene. The CDR3 length is 15 residues. The CDR3 here is CASSTGQGTNEKLFF. The CDR3 nucleotides read TGTGCCAGCAGCACGGGACAGGGAACTAATGAAAAACTGTTTTTT.

This clone occurred a few times. The V call is TRBV11-3, the J call TRBJ1-4; possibly TRBD1 for D (6 bases). V was cut by 1 base and J by 10 bases, with 22 bases left in between. Germline CDR1 is SGHNT and CDR2 is YENEEA. This CDR3 is built from 17 residues. Written as DNA, the CDR3 is TGTGCCAGCAGCTTAGCCCCCCAGGGGATGACCAGGGCAAAACTGTTTTTT. Protein product: CASSLAPQGMTRAKLFF. Based on the CDR3 plus reference TRBV11-3 and TRBJ1-4, the full variable domain is EAGVVQSPRYKIIEKKQPVAFWCNPISGHNTLYWYLQNLGQGPELLIRYENEEAVDDSQLPKDRFSAERLKGVDSTLKIQPAELGDSAVYLCASSLAPQGMTRAKLFFGSGTQLSVL.

This clone was found a few times. V is TRBV15 and J is TRBJ1-5; unclear D gene. V gave up 3 bases and J gave up 0 bases, with 15 bases separating them. Germline CDR1 is LNHNV and CDR2 is YYDKDF (reference sequence). CDR3 length: 17 residues. CDR3 in DNA: TGTGCCACCAGCAGGGAATGCGGGCAGAATAGCAATCAGCCCCAGCATTTT. Protein product: CATSRECGQNSNQPQHF.

The chain has TRBV6-1 and TRBJ1-5; D not resolved. Germline V gene data show CDR1 as MNHNS and CDR2 as SASEGT. The ends were cut back, 0 bases at V and 3 bases at J, with 15 bases in the middle. CDR3 length: 17 amino acids. CDR3 DNA sequence: TGTGCCAGCAGTGAAGCGGAGCGCTTAGCCTTCAATCAGCCCCAGCATTTT. Its translation is CASSEAERLAFNQPQHF.

The chain combines TRBV7-6 with TRBJ2-2, with D perhaps TRBD2 (5 bases). With 3 bases removed from V and 7 bases from J, the gap between germline ends came to 12 bases. Per the germline V gene, CDR1 is SGHVS and CDR2 is FNYEAQ. The CDR3 contains 14 residues. The CDR3 sequence: CASSLRVFNGELFF. Written as DNA, the CDR3 is TGTGCCAGCAGCTTGAGGGTTTTCAACGGGGAGCTGTTTTTT.

The J gene is TRBJ1-5, the V gene TRBV27; the match to TRBD1 covers 9 bases. After removal of 3 bases from V and 7 bases from J, the junction contained 10 bases not matched to a gene. From germline, CDR1 is MNHEY and CDR2 SMNVEV (reference sequence). This CDR3 has 16 residues. Here the CDR3 reads CASSFGTGTDRQPQHF. CDR3 sequence (DNA): TGTGCCAGCAGTTTTGGGACAGGGACGGATAGGCAGCCCCAGCATTTT.

The V gene is TRBV2, the J gene TRBJ2-1; TRBD1 agrees at 8 bases. After removal of 8 bases from V and 3 bases from J, the junction contained 15 bases not matched to a gene. Germline CDR1 reads SNHLY; CDR2 reads FYNNEI. CDR3 length: 17 amino acids. The CDR3 nucleotides are TGTGCCAGCTCCGGGACAGGCGGATCTCTGAACTACAATGAGCAGTTCTTC. Its protein product is CASSGTGGSLNYNEQFF.

The chain combines TRBV6-1 with TRBJ2-1; D is perhaps TRBD2 (6 bases). With 4 bases removed from V and 9 bases from J, the gap between germline ends came to 31 bases. The CDR3 has 19 residues. CDR1 MNHNS and CDR2 SASEGT come from the germline V gene. CDR3 amino acids: CASSAPVLPTGGKNGEQFF. CDR3 coding DNA: TGTGCCAGCAGTGCCCCTGTTCTACCTACCGGGGGTAAAAACGGTGAGCAGTTCTTC.